This T cell receptor beta chain was documented in a study of T-cell reconstitution after alpha-beta-depleted transplantation in children. This clonotype was found a few times. This CDR3 has 15 residues. The V segment lost 1 base and the J segment 5 bases; nucleotides outside the gene matches: 2. Germline V gene data show CDR1 as SEHNR and CDR2 as FQNEAQ (reference sequence). Preparing the TCRbeta library involved the use of unique molecular identifiers. TCRdb called the PCR reads again in MiXCR, with one record for every CDR3 protein. The sample shows 500,000 or so distinct CDR3 sequences, 32% of them seen only once.

The V call is TRBV7-9, the J call TRBJ2-1, with TRBD2 identical over 10 bases. This clonotype was sampled from a human donor who donated a stem cell graft to a child with aplastic anemia. This sample comprised PBMCs from the stem cell graft donor, obtained from the stem cell graft. The CDR3, as DNA: TGTGCCAGCAGCTTAGGAAGCGGGAGGGACAATGAGCAGTTCTTC. Translation: CASSLGSGRDNEQFF.